The rows below give T cell receptor beta chains drawn from one sample of a study of blood T cell repertoires in COVID-19. Here immunoSEQ multiplex PCR was the method, and the copy in TCRdb shows in-frame clones only, minus some. This repertoire shows some 200,000 clones, 70% to 90% found once; its top ten account for 0.7% to 0.85%. The sequencing sample was made of peripheral blood. Receptors were obtained from a woman in her 70s with acute or convalescent COVID-19. Each CDR3 is given with its conserved first and last residue. D genes are given only for firm matches. Clone size is not always given. Where it is, it says once, few, many or a class for expanded clones.

abundance	v_gene	d_gene	j_gene	CDR3aa	CDR3nt
.	TRBV7-2	.	TRBJ1-3	CASSLRASSGNTIYF	TGTGCCAGCAGTTTGCGGGCGAGCTCTGGAAACACCATATATTTT
.	TRBV6-2/TRBV6-3	TRBD1	TRBJ2-7	CASSRQGLEQYF	TGTGCCAGCAGTCGACAGGGCCTCGAGCAGTACTTC
.	TRBV5-4	TRBD1	TRBJ2-1	CALRQGMSNEQFF	TGTGCCTTACGACAGGGGATGAGCAATGAGCAGTTCTTC
.	TRBV6-5	TRBD1	TRBJ1-3	CASSIRTGNGNTIYF	TGTGCCAGCAGTATTCGGACAGGGAATGGAAACACCATATATTTT
.	TRBV11-3	TRBD2	TRBJ2-7	CASSFGLAGEVFYEQYF	TGTGCCAGCAGCTTCGGACTAGCGGGGGAGGTTTTCTACGAGCAGTACTTC
.	TRBV24-1	TRBD1	TRBJ1-4	CAPSDRERENEKLFF	TGTGCCCCATCAGACAGGGAGAGGGAAAATGAAAAACTGTTTTTT
.	TRBV9	TRBD2	TRBJ2-3	CASSVSGVTDTQYF	TGTGCCAGCAGCGTTAGCGGGGTAACAGATACGCAGTATTTT
.	TRBV5-4	.	TRBJ1-5	CASSASPTLSNQPQHF	TGTGCCAGCAGCGCGTCCCCAACGCTCAGCAATCAGCCCCAGCATTTT
.	TRBV6-2/TRBV6-3	TRBD1	TRBJ1-1	CASSFRGQGKTEAFF	TGTGCCAGCAGTTTCAGGGGACAGGGGAAAACTGAAGCTTTCTTT
.	TRBV5-1	.	TRBJ2-3	CASSLVAQVPDTQYF	TGCGCCAGCAGCTTGGTTGCGCAGGTCCCAGATACGCAGTATTTT
.	TRBV5-4	.	TRBJ2-1	CASSLLKSVDEQFF	TGTGCCAGCAGCTTGCTCAAGTCAGTCGATGAGCAGTTCTTC
.	TRBV7-6	.	TRBJ2-2	CASSLASGNTGELFF	TGTGCCAGCAGCTTAGCGTCGGGGAACACCGGGGAGCTGTTTTTT
.	TRBV24-1	.	TRBJ2-2	CATSDPGGRNTGELFF	TGTGCCACCAGTGATCCCGGCGGAAGGAACACCGGGGAGCTGTTTTTT
.	TRBV27	.	TRBJ2-7	CASSLRLGISYEQYF	TGTGCCAGCAGTTTAAGACTGGGTATCTCCTACGAGCAGTACTTC
.	TRBV25-1	TRBD1	TRBJ1-4	CASSYRQGNEKLFF	TGTGCCAGCAGTTACCGACAGGGTAACGAAAAACTGTTTTTT
.	TRBV2	.	TRBJ2-7	CASSDATAYEQYF	TGTGCCAGCAGTGACGCCACAGCCTACGAGCAGTACTTC
.	TRBV5-4	TRBD2	TRBJ2-3	CASSTSATSTDTQYF	TGTGCCAGCAGTACTAGCGCAACTAGCACAGATACGCAGTATTTT
.	TRBV6-5	TRBD1	TRBJ2-7	CASSRQGSYEQYF	TGTGCCAGCAGTAGACAGGGTTCCTACGAGCAGTACTTC
.	TRBV5-6	TRBD1	TRBJ1-2	CASSLYSKGQGLGYTF	TGTGCCAGCAGCTTGTATTCCAAAGGACAGGGATTGGGCTACACCTTC
few	TRBV6-4	TRBD2	TRBJ2-7	CASSAASGSFEQYF	TGTGCCAGCAGTGCGGCTAGCGGGAGTTTCGAGCAGTACTTC
.	TRBV24-1	.	TRBJ1-5	CATSDLQEGSSQPQHF	TGTGCCACCAGTGATTTGCAGGAGGGCTCCTCTCAGCCCCAGCATTTT
once	TRBV6-5	.	TRBJ1-6	CASSYGGQGRQSPLHF	TGTGCCAGCAGTTACGGTGGGCAGGGGCGTCAGTCACCCCTCCACTTT
.	TRBV6-5	.	TRBJ1-5	CASSYSRPYSNQPQHF	TGTGCCAGCAGTTACTCCAGGCCGTATAGCAATCAGCCCCAGCATTTT
few	TRBV4-2	.	TRBJ2-7	CASSQVGGNSYEQYF	TGTGCCAGCAGCCAAGTTGGCGGGAACTCCTACGAGCAGTACTTC
.	TRBV5-4	TRBD1	TRBJ1-6	CASSLRDRGSPLHF	TGTGCCAGCAGCCTCCGGGACAGGGGTTCACCCCTCCACTTT
.	TRBV29-1	TRBD1	TRBJ1-1	CSVRQGPNTEAFF	TGCAGCGTCAGACAGGGGCCGAACACTGAAGCTTTCTTT
once	TRBV5-1	.	TRBJ1-1	CASRVDSSNTEAFF	TGCGCCAGCAGGGTGGACAGCTCGAACACTGAAGCTTTCTTT
.	TRBV3-1/TRBV3-2	.	TRBJ2-5	CASSKPPGTVQETQYF	TGTGCCAGCAGCAAGCCTCCCGGAACAGTCCAAGAGACCCAGTACTTC